This T cell receptor beta chain was sequenced for a study of post-analysis software for immune sequencing data. Study overall: The study covered relapsing-remitting, secondary progressive and progressive-relapsing courses of multiple sclerosis.

Overall study results and limits: In patients, TRBV5-6, TRBV5-1 and TRBV20-1 belonged to roughly five TRBV segments found more frequently than in controls.

This clonotype was counted once. Its target is unknown. The TCR beta cDNA libraries contained unique molecular identifiers. It was from about 0.98 to 11 million T cells that roughly 0.5 million cDNA molecules came. Via MiXCR, TCRdb re-called the PCR reads, giving one row per CDR3 protein. The table includes roughly 600,000 distinct CDR3 sequences, 44% detected once. This CDR3 is 16 amino acids long. Germline V CDR1 and CDR2: SGHTA, FQGNSA. J was trimmed by 2 bases and V by 5 bases; bases with no gene match: 8. Material: blood. The chain uses TRBV7-2 and TRBJ2-3, with 9 nucleotides matching TRBD2. This sequence was found in a girl aged 5-17 years with multiple sclerosis. The CDR3 DNA reads as TGTGCCAGCAGCGCAAGTAGCGGGGGATCCACAGATACGCAGTATTTT. This sequence encodes CASSASSGGSTDTQYF.